This TCR beta chain was retrieved from a study of cytomegalovirus exposure and HLA in healthy donors. Both 60 Vbeta primers and 13 Jbeta primers went into the PCR. TCRdb keeps only in-frame clones here, not all; method: immunoSEQ multiplex PCR. The repertoire holds 130,000 or so clones, with approximately 80% as singletons. Study results and caveats: There were a few CMV-associated chains whose specificity for CMV antigens was confirmed in vitro.

Donors were ostensibly healthy at sampling, although undocumented immune exposures were probable. There are a few counts of this clone. Antigen: not known. The receptor's source is a woman aged 35 to 49 in good health and CMV-seronegative. Sequencing was done on a sample of PBMCs.

The CDR3 DNA reads TGTGCCAGCAGTGACCCCCGAGAGGGAATTGGCACTAATGAAAAACTGTTTTTT. It is translated as CASSDPREGIGTNEKLFF. The genes are TRBV25-1 and TRBJ1-4; D uncertain. The germline V and J ends were trimmed by 3 bases and 2 bases, with 19 bases remaining between them. Germline loops: CDR1 MGHDK, CDR2 SYGVNS. The CDR3 length is 18 residues.